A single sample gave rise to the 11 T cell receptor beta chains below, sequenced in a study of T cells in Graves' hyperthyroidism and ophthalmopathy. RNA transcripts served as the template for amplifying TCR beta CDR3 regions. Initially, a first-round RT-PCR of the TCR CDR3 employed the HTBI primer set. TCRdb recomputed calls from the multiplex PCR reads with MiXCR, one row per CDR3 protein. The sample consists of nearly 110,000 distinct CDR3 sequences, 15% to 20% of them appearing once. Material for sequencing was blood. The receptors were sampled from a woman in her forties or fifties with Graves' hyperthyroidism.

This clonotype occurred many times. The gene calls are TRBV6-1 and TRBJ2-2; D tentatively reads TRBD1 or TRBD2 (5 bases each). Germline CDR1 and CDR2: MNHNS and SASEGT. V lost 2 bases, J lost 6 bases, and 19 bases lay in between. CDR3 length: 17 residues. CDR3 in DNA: TGTGCCAGCAGTGAAACTCGGGGCCGAGGCTTTCCCGGGGAGCTGTTTTTT. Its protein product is CASSETRGRGFPGELFF.

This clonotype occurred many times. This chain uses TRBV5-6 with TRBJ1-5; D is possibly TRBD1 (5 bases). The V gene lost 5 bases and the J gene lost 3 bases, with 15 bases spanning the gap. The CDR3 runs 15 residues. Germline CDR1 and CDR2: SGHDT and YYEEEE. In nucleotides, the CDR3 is TGTGCCAGCAGTTCGGGGGGGAGGAACAATCAGCCCCAGCATTTT. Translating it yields CASSSGGRNNQPQHF. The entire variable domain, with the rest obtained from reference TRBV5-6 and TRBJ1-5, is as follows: DAGVTQSPTHLIKTRGQQVTLRCSPKSGHDTVSWYQQALGQGPQFIFQYYEEEERQRGNFPDRFSGHQFPNYSSELNVNALLLGDSALYLCASSSGGRNNQPQHFGDGTRLSIL.

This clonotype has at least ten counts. CDR3 coding DNA: TGCGCCAGTTCAGGACAGGGCTTCACAGATACGCAGTATTTT. Translation gives CASSGQGFTDTQYF. The V and J genes are TRBV5-1 and TRBJ2-3; TRBD1 agrees at 8 bases. The germline V gene encodes CDR1 SGHRS and CDR2 YFSETQ. The trim removed 8 bases at V and 2 bases at J, leaving 7 bases unmatched. The CDR3 consists of 14 residues.

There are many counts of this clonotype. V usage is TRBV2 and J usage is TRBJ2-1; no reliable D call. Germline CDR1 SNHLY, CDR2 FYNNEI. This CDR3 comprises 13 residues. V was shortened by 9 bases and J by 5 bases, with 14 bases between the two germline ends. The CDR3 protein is CASNNQWNNEQFF. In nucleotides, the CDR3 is TGTGCCAGTAACAATCAGTGGAACAATGAGCAGTTCTTC.

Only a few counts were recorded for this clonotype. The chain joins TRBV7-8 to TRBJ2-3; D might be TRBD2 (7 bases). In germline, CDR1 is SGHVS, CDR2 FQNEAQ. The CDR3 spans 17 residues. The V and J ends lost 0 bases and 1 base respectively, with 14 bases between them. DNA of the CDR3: TGTGCCAGCAGCTTAGCTGGGGGGGCGGCTGGCACAGATACGCAGTATTTT. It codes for CASSLAGGAAGTDTQYF. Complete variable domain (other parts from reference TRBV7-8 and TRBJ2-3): GAGVSQSPRYKVAKRGQDVALRCDPISGHVSLFWYQQALGQGPEFLTYFQNEAQLDKSGLPSDRFFAERPEGSVSTLKIQRTQQEDSAVYLCASSLAGGAAGTDTQYFGPGTRLTVL.

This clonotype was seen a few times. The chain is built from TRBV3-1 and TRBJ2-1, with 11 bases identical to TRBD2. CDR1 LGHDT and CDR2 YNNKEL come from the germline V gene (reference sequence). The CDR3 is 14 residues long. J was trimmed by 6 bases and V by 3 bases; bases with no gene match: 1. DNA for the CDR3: TGTGCCAGCAGCCAGGGACTAGCGGTCAATGAGCAGTTCTTC. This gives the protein CASSQGLAVNEQFF.

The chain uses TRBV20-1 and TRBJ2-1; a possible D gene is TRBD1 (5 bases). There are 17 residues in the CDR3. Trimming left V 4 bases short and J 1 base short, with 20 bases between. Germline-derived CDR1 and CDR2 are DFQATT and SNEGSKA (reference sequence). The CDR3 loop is CSAMGRPTPRSYNEQFF. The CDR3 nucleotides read TGCAGTGCTATGGGGCGGCCAACACCAAGGTCCTACAATGAGCAGTTCTTC.

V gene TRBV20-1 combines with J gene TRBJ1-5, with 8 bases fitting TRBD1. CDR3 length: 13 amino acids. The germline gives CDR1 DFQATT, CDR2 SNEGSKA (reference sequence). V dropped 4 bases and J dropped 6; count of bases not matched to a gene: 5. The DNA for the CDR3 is TGCAGTGCTATTTGGACAGGGAGTCAGCCCCAGCATTTT. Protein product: CSAIWTGSQPQHF.

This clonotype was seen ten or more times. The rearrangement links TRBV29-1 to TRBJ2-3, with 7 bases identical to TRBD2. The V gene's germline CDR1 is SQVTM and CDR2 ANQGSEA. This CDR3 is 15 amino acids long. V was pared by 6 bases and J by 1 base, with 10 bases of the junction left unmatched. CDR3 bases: TGCAGCGTAACGATAAGCGGGATCGGCACAGATACGCAGTATTTT. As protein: CSVTISGIGTDTQYF.

For the CDR3, the DNA is TGTGCCACCAGCAGAGATCGGGTAGGGTCAGAGCAGTACTTC. Amino acids: CATSRDRVGSEQYF. The chain uses TRBV15 and TRBJ2-7; unclear D gene. Germline V gives CDR1 LNHNV, CDR2 YYDKDF (reference sequence). The V end was cut by 0 bases, the J end by 7 bases, with 13 bases between. The CDR3 totals 14 residues.

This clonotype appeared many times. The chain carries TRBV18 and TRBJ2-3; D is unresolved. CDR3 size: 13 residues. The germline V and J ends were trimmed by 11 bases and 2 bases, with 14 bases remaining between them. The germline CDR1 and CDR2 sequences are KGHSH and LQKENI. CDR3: CAGWERNTDTQYF. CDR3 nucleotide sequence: TGTGCCGGGTGGGAACGCAACACAGATACGCAGTATTTT.